This T cell receptor beta chain was obtained from a study of Graves' ophthalmopathy and Graves' hyperthyroidism. The germline CDR1 and CDR2 sequences are MNHEY and SVGEGT. V lost 6 bases, J lost 2 bases, and 11 bases lay in between. CDR3 length: 13 amino acids. From RNA, the CDR3 regions of TCR beta chains were amplified and sequenced. First-round RT-PCR with HTBI primers preceded a second-round multiplex PCR. TCRdb fed the multiplex PCR reads into MiXCR, producing one record per CDR3 protein. The sample has fewer than 400,000 distinct CDR3 sequences; about 18% are singletons. Many counts were recorded for this clonotype.

This chain joins TRBV6-2 or TRBV6-3 and TRBJ2-7; possibly TRBD1 for D (6 bases). The receptor's source is a young woman with Graves' ophthalmopathy. The sample was peripheral blood. The CDR3 here is CASSPDSTYEQYF. CDR3 bases: TGTGCCAGCAGCCCGGACAGTACCTACGAGCAGTACTTC.